The 30 T cell receptor beta chains presented below share a single source sample, sequenced in a study of OX40 agonist ivuxolimab in advanced cancers. Using immunoSEQ multiplex PCR, the repertoire was profiled, and TCRdb retains in-frame clones only, with some absent. The sample carries approximately 66,000 clones, just over 85% recorded once. The sequences come from CD4+ or CD8+ T cells sorted from blood, collected in a trial of the OX40 agonist ivuxolimab. These receptors came from an adult with an advanced solid tumor such as melanoma, head and neck, liver or kidney cancer.

The V gene is TRBV15, the J gene TRBJ2-4; 7 nucleotides agree with TRBD2. Per the germline V gene, CDR1 is LNHNV and CDR2 is YYDKDF (reference sequence). This CDR3 has 17 amino acids. V lost 1 base and J lost 0; bases outside the gene matches: 6. The CDR3 here is CATSRAKRGPAKNIQYF. CDR3 in DNA: TGTGCCACCAGCAGAGCCAAGCGGGGTCCAGCCAAAAACATTCAGTACTTC.

The V call is TRBV11-2, the J call TRBJ1-4; no clear D gene. The CDR3 loop spans 12 amino acids. CDR1 is SGHAT, CDR2 FQNNGV, per germline. With 3 bases removed from V and 4 bases from J, the gap between germline ends came to 3 bases. The CDR3 nucleotides are TGTGCCAGCAGCTTGTATAATGAAAAACTGTTTTTT. Translating gives CASSLYNEKLFF.

This sequence joins TRBV18 and TRBJ2-1; unclear D gene. V lost 4 bases, J lost 0 bases, and 13 bases lay in between. CDR3 length: 16 amino acids. Germline CDR1 is KGHSH and CDR2 is LQKENI. The CDR3 loop reads CASSRPEGISYNEQFF. The CDR3 nucleotides are TGTGCCAGCTCACGGCCCGAAGGGATCTCCTACAATGAGCAGTTCTTC.

The rearrangement uses TRBV5-4 and TRBJ2-1; either TRBD1 or TRBD2 may fit D (5 bases each). Germline assignment: CDR1 SGHNT and CDR2 YYREEE (reference sequence). This CDR3 is 16 amino acids long. The V end was cut by 4 bases, the J end by 2 bases, with 16 bases between. The CDR3 DNA reads as TGTGCCAGCAGCCCTCAGGGAGCGCGGGCCTACAATGAGCAGTTCTTC. Translation gives CASSPQGARAYNEQFF.

This clone was seen only a few times. The chain couples TRBV28 to TRBJ2-7; TRBD1 agrees at 7 bases. The ends lost 7 bases at V and 4 bases at J; junction bases unmatched: 19. Germline V gives CDR1 MDHEN, CDR2 SYDVKM. CDR3 length: 17 residues. DNA of the CDR3: TGTGCCAGCACCTCAATCTCACCCGGGACAGCCCCTTACGAGCAGTACTTC. Residues: CASTSISPGTAPYEQYF. The full variable domain, in which reference TRBV28 and TRBJ2-7 provide the parts outside the CDR3, is DVKVTQSSRYLVKRTGEKVFLECVQDMDHENMFWYRQDPGLGLRLIYFSYDVKMKEKGDIPEGYSVSREKKERFSLILESASTNQTSMYLCASTSISPGTAPYEQYFGPGTRLTVT.

J is TRBJ2-7 and V is TRBV7-8; D is undetermined. CDR1 SGHVS and CDR2 FQNEAQ come from the germline V gene. Trimming took 5 bases from V and 3 from J, leaving 5 bases between them. This CDR3 has 11 amino acids. CDR3 in DNA: TGTGCCAGCAGCCCGCGCTACGAGCAGTACTTC. The encoded protein is CASSPRYEQYF.

CDR3 amino acids: CASRTGTGVETEAFF. As DNA, the CDR3 is TGTGCCAGCAGGACAGGGACGGGGGTTGAGACTGAAGCTTTCTTT. The J gene is TRBJ1-1, the V gene TRBV6-1, with TRBD1 identical over 7 bases. The V gene end was trimmed by 6 bases and the J gene end by 5 bases; junction bases not matched to a gene: 12. The CDR3 runs 15 residues. The V gene's germline CDR1 is MNHNS and CDR2 SASEGT.

This chain uses TRBV7-6 with TRBJ2-7; 7 bases are a match to TRBD2. The V gene's germline CDR1 is SGHVS and CDR2 FNYEAQ. Trimming took 6 bases from V and 6 from J; bases not matched to a gene: 11. The CDR3 spans 14 residues. CDR3 in amino acids: CASSLGLPGGEQYF. CDR3 bases: TGTGCCAGCAGTTTGGGACTCCCGGGGGGCGAGCAGTACTTC.

The J gene is TRBJ2-3, the V gene TRBV7-9; 8 bases align to TRBD2. The CDR3 totals 16 residues. V shed 1 base, J shed 3 bases, and the junction held 6 bases outside the gene matches. CDR1 is SEHNR and CDR2 is FQNEAQ in the germline V gene (reference sequence). CDR3 sequence: CASSLVLSGGTDTQYF. For the CDR3, the DNA is TGTGCCAGCAGCTTAGTACTGAGCGGGGGAACAGATACGCAGTATTTT.

The chain links TRBV29-1 to TRBJ2-3; D is unclear. Germline CDR1 is SQVTM and CDR2 is ANQGSEA. The V end lost 6 bases, the J end lost 7 bases, and 17 bases lay between the germline ends. This CDR3 spans 13 amino acids. Written as DNA, the CDR3 is TGCAGCGTCCTCTTAGGGTACAAGTATACGCAGTATTTT. Protein: CSVLLGYKYTQYF.

Here the CDR3 DNA reads TGTGCCGGACCGCCGACGCGCGGGAGGAATGAGCAGTTCTTC. Encoded protein: CAGPPTRGRNEQFF. The chain links TRBV27 to TRBJ2-1; 8 bases align to TRBD2. Germline loops: CDR1 MNHEY, CDR2 SMNVEV (reference sequence). The CDR3 spans 14 residues. J was trimmed by 7 bases and V by 11 bases; bases with no gene match: 13.

J is TRBJ1-1 and V is TRBV2; D is unclear. Germline-derived CDR1 and CDR2 are SNHLY and FYNNEI. This CDR3 has 13 residues. V was trimmed by 8 bases and J by 1 base, leaving 11 bases between them. This CDR3 reads CASRSIPNTEAFF. DNA of the CDR3: TGTGCCAGCCGCTCAATCCCGAACACTGAAGCTTTCTTT. Filled out from reference TRBV2 and TRBJ1-1, the complete variable domain reads EPEVTQTPSHQVTQMGQEVILRCVPISNHLYFYWYRQILGQKVEFLVSFYNNEISEKSEIFDDQFSVERPDGSNFTLKIRSTKLEDSAMYFCASRSIPNTEAFFGQGTRLTVV.

The chain links TRBV10-2 to TRBJ2-5; the D gene is possibly TRBD2 (6 bases). CDR3 length: 14 residues. The ends were cut back, 0 bases at V and 6 bases at J, with 11 bases in the middle. Per germline, CDR1 WSHSY and CDR2 SAAADI. The CDR3 nucleotides read TGCGCCAGCAGTGAGTCAGACCGGGAGCAGACCCAGTACTTC. Translated, it gives CASSESDREQTQYF.

V usage is TRBV28 and J usage is TRBJ2-2; 9 bases are shared with TRBD1. CDR1 is MDHEN, CDR2 SYDVKM, per germline. This CDR3 is 15 amino acids long. V lost 5 bases and J lost 5; bases outside the gene matches: 6. CDR3 bases: TGTGCCAGCAGTCCAGGGACAGGGCGTACCGGGGAGCTGTTTTTT. This translates into CASSPGTGRTGELFF.

V usage is TRBV29-1 and J usage is TRBJ2-7, with D tentatively TRBD1 or TRBD2 (5 bases each). Germline-derived CDR1 and CDR2 are SQVTM and ANQGSEA. The CDR3 covers 13 residues. Between the trimmed V and J ends, which lost 0 bases and 10 bases, there was a span of 16 bases. The CDR3 coding sequence is TGCAGCGTTGAAGATGGTATGGGACGGTTACAGTACTTC. Encoded protein: CSVEDGMGRLQYF.

In this sample, this clone turned up once. The gene calls are TRBV6-6 and TRBJ1-4, with 7 bases fitting TRBD1. V lost 10 bases, J lost 3 bases, and 5 bases stayed unmatched. Germline V gene data show CDR1 as MNHNY and CDR2 as SVGAGI (reference sequence). The CDR3 covers 13 residues. CDR3 sequence: CATRGMPNEKLFF. CDR3 bases: TGTGCCACCAGGGGGATGCCTAATGAAAAACTGTTTTTT.

This clone was seen only once. The gene calls are TRBV7-2 and TRBJ2-7; 10 bases match TRBD1. Trimming removed 5 bases from V and 2 bases from J; junction bases left unmatched: 3. The CDR3 runs 14 residues. Germline V gene lookup returns CDR1 SGHTA and CDR2 FQGNSA. DNA of the CDR3: TGTGCCAGCAGCATCGGACAGGGGGCCTACGAGCAGTACTTC. It translates to CASSIGQGAYEQYF.

The J gene is TRBJ1-5, the V gene TRBV10-3; 9 bases fit TRBD1. CDR3 size: 17 residues. Losses at the gene ends were 7 bases for V and 9 bases for J; bases not matched to a gene: 19. Per germline, CDR1 ENHRY and CDR2 SYGVKD. This CDR3 is CAIIPLGLTGGAGPQHF. As DNA, the CDR3 is TGTGCCATCATCCCGCTGGGGCTTACAGGGGGCGCGGGGCCCCAGCATTTT.

This chain uses TRBV5-1 with TRBJ1-1; 10 positions match TRBD1. Losses at the gene ends were 3 bases for V and 1 base for J; bases not matched to a gene: 15. The CDR3 spans 19 residues. CDR1 and CDR2 (germline): SGHRS, YFSETQ. CDR3 in DNA: TGCGCCAGCAGCTCACCGGGACAGGGGTCCGAAGGGGGGAACACTGAAGCTTTCTTT. Protein sequence: CASSSPGQGSEGGNTEAFF.

The chain combines TRBV7-2 with TRBJ2-3; TRBD1 is a possible D gene (6 bases). The CDR3 length is 14 residues. Per the germline V gene, CDR1 is SGHTA and CDR2 is FQGNSA. Trimming cost V 5 bases and J 4 bases, with 13 bases left between them. CDR3 region: CASSLLGGADTQYF. The CDR3 coding sequence is TGTGCCAGCAGCCTCCTTGGGGGCGCAGATACGCAGTATTTT.

This chain links TRBV19 with TRBJ2-3; 13 nucleotides match TRBD2. CDR3 length: 18 amino acids. CDR1 and CDR2 from the germline V gene are LNHDA and SQIVND (reference sequence). V shed 7 bases, J shed 2 bases, and the junction held 12 bases outside the gene matches. The CDR3 bases are TGTGCCAGTAAGAGGCTTGGACTAGCGGGGGCCAACACAGATACGCAGTATTTT. It encodes CASKRLGLAGANTDTQYF.

The chain has TRBV7-6 and TRBJ2-2, with 8 bases matching TRBD1. V dropped 3 bases and J dropped 5; count of bases not matched to a gene: 8. Germline CDR1 SGHVS, CDR2 FNYEAQ. The CDR3 runs to 16 residues. The CDR3, as DNA: TGTGCCAGCAGCTTGTCGGCAGGGGGCAGGACCGGGGAGCTGTTTTTT. Translating it yields CASSLSAGGRTGELFF.

This chain uses TRBV28 with TRBJ1-1; 8 bases are shared with TRBD1. In germline, CDR1 is MDHEN, CDR2 SYDVKM. Trimming cost V 2 bases and J 1 base; bases outside gene matches: 9. The CDR3 covers 17 residues. The CDR3 bases are TGTGCCAGCAGTTTAGCAGGGGGCGGTTGGAGGAACACTGAAGCTTTCTTT. This sequence encodes CASSLAGGGWRNTEAFF.

The chain joins TRBV25-1 to TRBJ2-5; the match to TRBD1 covers 7 bases. The CDR3 is 15 amino acids. V shed 4 bases, J shed 2 bases, and the junction held 7 bases outside the gene matches. Germline V gene sequence: CDR1 MGHDK, CDR2 SYGVNS. CDR3 nucleotides: TGTGCCAGCAGTGCCCTTTTGGGACAGCAAGAGACCCAGTACTTC. Protein sequence: CASSALLGQQETQYF.

This rearrangement joins TRBV5-4 to TRBJ2-7; D call uncertain. Germline V gene data show CDR1 as SGHNT and CDR2 as YYREEE (reference sequence). The CDR3 sequence is 15 residues long. Trimming took 0 bases from V and 5 from J, leaving 15 bases between them. In DNA, the CDR3 is TGTGCCAGCAGCTTGGAGACCACACGTGGGGACGAGCAGTACTTC. This translates into CASSLETTRGDEQYF.

The V gene is TRBV6-6, the J gene TRBJ2-5; D is possibly TRBD1 (5 bases). Looked up from germline, CDR1 is MNHNY and CDR2 is SVGAGI (reference sequence). Deletions cut 4 bases from V and 5 bases from J, with 11 bases between. The CDR3 spans 13 residues. The CDR3 DNA reads as TGTGCCAGCAGTTGGAGCAGGGATGAGACCCAGTACTTC. Its protein is CASSWSRDETQYF.

This clone was observed a single time. V usage is TRBV19 and J usage is TRBJ1-6; D perhaps matches TRBD1 (6 bases). V was shortened by 5 bases and J by 7 bases, with 9 bases between the two germline ends. Germline assignment: CDR1 LNHDA and CDR2 SQIVND (reference sequence). The CDR3 has 13 residues. CDR3 sequence: CASSRQGNSPLHF. In DNA, the CDR3 is TGTGCCAGTAGTCGGCAGGGGAATTCACCCCTCCACTTT.

This sequence joins TRBV7-3 and TRBJ2-1, with 7 bases lining up with TRBD2. The CDR3 spans 15 residues. V shed 2 bases, J shed 2 bases, and the junction held 3 bases outside the gene matches. The germline V gene has CDR1 SGHTA and CDR2 FQGTGA. Here the CDR3 reads CASSLLRGAYNEQFF. In DNA form, the CDR3 reads TGTGCCAGCAGCTTACTTCGGGGGGCCTACAATGAGCAGTTCTTC.

V usage is TRBV5-6 and J usage is TRBJ2-3; D gene unclear. Germline CDR1 and CDR2: SGHDT and YYEEEE. CDR3 length: 14 amino acids. V was trimmed by 0 bases and J by 6 bases, leaving 11 bases between them. DNA for the CDR3: TGTGCCAGCAGCTTGGGACTCTGGGCGGATACGCAGTATTTT. It translates to CASSLGLWADTQYF.

The chain recombines TRBV5-1 with TRBJ2-5; the D is unclear. The CDR3 consists of 14 residues. V was clipped by 6 bases and J by 3 bases, with 15 bases between them. Germline loops: CDR1 SGHRS, CDR2 YFSETQ. The CDR3 loop is CASKERVLKETQYF. The CDR3 bases are TGCGCCAGCAAGGAGAGAGTCCTGAAAGAGACCCAGTACTTC.